The 10 T cell receptor beta chains below were found in one sample sequenced in a study of blood T cell repertoires in COVID-19. Here immunoSEQ multiplex PCR was the method, and the copy in TCRdb shows in-frame clones only, minus some. The sample contains about 230,000 clones, under 90% of which appear only once. What was sequenced was PBMCs or T cells enriched from blood (not recorded which). These receptors were taken from a woman aged 25 to 39 with acute COVID-19.

On this clone itself: This CDR3 is also generated by other DNA sequences in the sample. The chain's CDR3 is CASSQARDSPLHF. DNA of the CDR3: TGTGCCAGCAGCCAAGCGCGGGATTCACCCCTCCACTTT. This chain joins TRBV3-1 (or the pseudogene TRBV3-2) and TRBJ1-6; D not certain. The CDR3 covers 13 residues. Germline loops: CDR1 LGHDT, CDR2 YNNKEL (reference sequence). V was trimmed by 1 base and J by 8 bases, leaving 6 bases between them.

This chain joins TRBV7-2 and TRBJ2-5, with 15 bases aligning to TRBD2. J gave up 2 bases and V 6 bases, and 4 bases lay outside the gene matches. Germline loops: CDR1 SGHTA, CDR2 FQGNSA. The CDR3 extends over 16 amino acids. The CDR3 DNA reads as TGTGCCAGCAGGAGGACTAGCGGGGGGGAACAAGAGACCCAGTACTTC. Its translation: CASRRTSGGEQETQYF.

V gene TRBV3-1 (or the pseudogene TRBV3-2) combines with J gene TRBJ1-2; TRBD1 matches at 7 bases. The CDR3 sequence is 16 residues long. The V and J ends lost 4 bases and 4 bases, in that order; junction bases with no gene match: 12. Germline V CDR1 and CDR2: LGHDT, YNNKEL (reference sequence). CDR3 region: CASSPRQGSALYGYTF. In DNA form, the CDR3 reads TGTGCCAGCAGCCCCCGACAGGGATCTGCGCTCTATGGCTACACCTTC.

The chain combines TRBV11-2 with TRBJ1-1; no reliable D call. This CDR3 region has 16 residues. Trimming removed 3 bases from V and 0 bases from J, with 14 bases in between. Germline V gives CDR1 SGHAT, CDR2 FQNNGV. In DNA, the CDR3 is TGTGCCAGCAGCTTCGACTTGAGACTGCTGAACACTGAAGCTTTCTTT. Its protein is CASSFDLRLLNTEAFF. Variable domain in full (rest from reference TRBV11-2 and TRBJ1-1): EAGVAQSPRYKIIEKRQSVAFWCNPISGHATLYWYQQILGQGPKLLIQFQNNGVVDDSQLPKDRFSAERLKGVDSTLKIQPAKLEDSAVYLCASSFDLRLLNTEAFFGQGTRLTVV.

The CDR3 DNA follows: TGTGCCAGCAGCTTAGGTCCAGGGGTTACCTACGAGCAGTACTTC. Encoded protein: CASSLGPGVTYEQYF. V is TRBV7-9 and J is TRBJ2-7, with TRBD1 as a possible D gene (6 bases). The V and J ends lost 1 base and 2 bases respectively, with 12 bases between them. CDR1 and CDR2 from the germline V gene are SEHNR and FQNEAQ (reference sequence). The CDR3 totals 15 residues.

This chain connects TRBV6-1 to TRBJ1-1; perhaps TRBD1 as D (5 bases). CDR1 and CDR2 from the germline V gene are MNHNS and SASEGT. There are 13 residues in the CDR3. Trimming took 3 bases from V and 4 from J, leaving 9 bases between them. The CDR3 coding sequence is TGTGCCAGCAGTGACCCGCAGGGCACTGAAGCTTTCTTT. This codes for CASSDPQGTEAFF.

This clone was picked up one time. The V gene is TRBV25-1, the J gene TRBJ2-7; D gene unclear. V lost 4 bases and J 3 bases, leaving 4 bases between the germline ends. This CDR3 comprises 11 residues. The germline V gene encodes CDR1 MGHDK and CDR2 SYGVNS. The CDR3 bases are TGTGCCAGCAGTGCTATCTACGAGCAGTACTTC. Encoded protein: CASSAIYEQYF.

The chain recombines TRBV28 with TRBJ1-1; 7 bases match TRBD1. The CDR3 consists of 15 residues. V was clipped by 6 bases and J by 0 bases; unmatched bases: 7. The germline V gene has CDR1 MDHEN and CDR2 SYDVKM. Here the CDR3 DNA reads TGTGCCAGCAGAGGGTTAAGGGGGCTGAACACTGAAGCTTTCTTT. Translating gives CASRGLRGLNTEAFF. Full variable domain (rest looked up from reference TRBV28 and TRBJ1-1): DVKVTQSSRYLVKRTGEKVFLECVQDMDHENMFWYRQDPGLGLRLIYFSYDVKMKEKGDIPEGYSVSREKKERFSLILESASTNQTSMYLCASRGLRGLNTEAFFGQGTRLTVV.

The V gene is TRBV7-2, the J gene TRBJ1-3; D unresolved. Germline V gives CDR1 SGHTA, CDR2 FQGNSA. The CDR3 extends over 15 amino acids. V lost 3 bases, J lost 4 bases, and 13 bases lay in between. This CDR3 reads CASSLNTPQGNTIYF. In DNA form, the CDR3 reads TGTGCCAGCAGCTTGAACACGCCACAAGGAAACACCATATATTTT.

This chain links TRBV29-1 with TRBJ1-1, with 7 positions matching TRBD1. The CDR3 extends over 13 amino acids. CDR1 and CDR2 from the germline V gene are SQVTM and ANQGSEA. Trimming took 6 bases from V and 1 from J; bases not matched to a gene: 5. The CDR3 sequence is CSVNNRGNTEAFF. Here the CDR3 DNA reads TGCAGCGTGAATAACAGGGGGAACACTGAAGCTTTCTTT.